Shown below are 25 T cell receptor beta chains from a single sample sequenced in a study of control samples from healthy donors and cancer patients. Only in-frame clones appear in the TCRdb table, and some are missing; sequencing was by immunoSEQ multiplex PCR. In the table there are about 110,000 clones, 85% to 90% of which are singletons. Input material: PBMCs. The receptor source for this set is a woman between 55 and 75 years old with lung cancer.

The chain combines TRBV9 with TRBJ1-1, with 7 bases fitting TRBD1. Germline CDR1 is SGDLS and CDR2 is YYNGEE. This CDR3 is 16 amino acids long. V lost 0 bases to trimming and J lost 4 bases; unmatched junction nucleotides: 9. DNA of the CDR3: TGTGCCAGCAGCGTAGAAGTAGGGGGCATGGGCACTGAAGCTTTCTTT. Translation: CASSVEVGGMGTEAFF.

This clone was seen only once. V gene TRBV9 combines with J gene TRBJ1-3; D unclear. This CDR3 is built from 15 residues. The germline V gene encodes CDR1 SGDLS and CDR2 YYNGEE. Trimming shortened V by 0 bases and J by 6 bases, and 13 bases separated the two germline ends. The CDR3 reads CASSVDGDSANTIYF. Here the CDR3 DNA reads TGTGCCAGCAGCGTAGATGGGGATTCCGCAAACACCATATATTTT.

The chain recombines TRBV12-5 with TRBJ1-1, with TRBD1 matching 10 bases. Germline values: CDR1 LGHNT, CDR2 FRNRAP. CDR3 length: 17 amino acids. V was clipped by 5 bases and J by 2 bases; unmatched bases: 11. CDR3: CASGNRQGAQINTEAFF. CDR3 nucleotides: TGTGCTAGTGGTAACCGACAGGGGGCGCAGATAAACACTGAAGCTTTCTTT.

The CDR3 DNA follows: TGTGCCAGCAGCCAAGTCGGCTGGGGGCGAGAAAAACTGTTTTTT. This gives the protein CASSQVGWGREKLFF. V gene TRBV14 combines with J gene TRBJ1-4, with D perhaps matching TRBD1 (6 bases). The CDR3 is 15 amino acids. Germline V gene lookup returns CDR1 SGHDN and CDR2 FVKESK. Trimming removed 1 base at V and 8 bases at J, with 14 bases between.

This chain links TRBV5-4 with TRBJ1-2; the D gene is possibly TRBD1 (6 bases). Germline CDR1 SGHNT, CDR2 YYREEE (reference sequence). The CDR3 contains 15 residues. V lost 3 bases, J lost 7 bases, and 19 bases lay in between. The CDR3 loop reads CASSSMSLLRGGYTF. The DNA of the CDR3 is TGTGCCAGCAGCTCCATGAGCCTCCTCAGGGGTGGCTACACCTTC.

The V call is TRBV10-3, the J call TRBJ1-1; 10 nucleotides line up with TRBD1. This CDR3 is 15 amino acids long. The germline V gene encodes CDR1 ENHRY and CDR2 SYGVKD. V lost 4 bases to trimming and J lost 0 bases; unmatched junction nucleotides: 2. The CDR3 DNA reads TGTGCCATCAGTGGTGGACAGGGGGTGAACACTGAAGCTTTCTTT. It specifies CAISGGQGVNTEAFF.

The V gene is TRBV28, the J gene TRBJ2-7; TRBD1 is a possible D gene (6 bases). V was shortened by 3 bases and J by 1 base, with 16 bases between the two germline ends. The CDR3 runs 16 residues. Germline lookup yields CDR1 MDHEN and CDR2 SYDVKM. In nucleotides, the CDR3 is TGTGCCAGCAGTTTGGGGGCATGGGGCACTTCCTACGAGCAGTACTTC. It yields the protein CASSLGAWGTSYEQYF.

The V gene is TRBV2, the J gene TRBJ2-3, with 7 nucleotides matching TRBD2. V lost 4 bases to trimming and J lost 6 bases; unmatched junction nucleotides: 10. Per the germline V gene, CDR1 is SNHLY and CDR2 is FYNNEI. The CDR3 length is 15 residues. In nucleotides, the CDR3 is TGTGCCAGCAGTGTGAATCCTAGCGGCTTGGATACGCAGTATTTT. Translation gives CASSVNPSGLDTQYF.

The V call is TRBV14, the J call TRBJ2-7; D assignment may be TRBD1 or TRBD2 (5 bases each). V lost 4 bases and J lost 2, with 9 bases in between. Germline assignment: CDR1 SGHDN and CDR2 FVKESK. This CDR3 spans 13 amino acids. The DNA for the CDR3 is TGTGCCAGCAGCCTGGGACCAACCTACGAGCAGTACTTC. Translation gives CASSLGPTYEQYF.

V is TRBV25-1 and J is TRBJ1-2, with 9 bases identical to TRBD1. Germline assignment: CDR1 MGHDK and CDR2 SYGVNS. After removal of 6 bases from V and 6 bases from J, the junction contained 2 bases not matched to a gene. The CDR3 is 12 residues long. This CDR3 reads CASSGTGNGYTF. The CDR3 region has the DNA TGTGCCAGCAGCGGGACAGGGAATGGCTACACCTTC.

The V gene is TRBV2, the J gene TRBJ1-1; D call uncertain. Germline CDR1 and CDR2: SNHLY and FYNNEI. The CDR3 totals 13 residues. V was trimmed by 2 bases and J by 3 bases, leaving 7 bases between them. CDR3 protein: CASSEPRDTEAFF. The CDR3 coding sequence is TGTGCCAGCAGTGAACCGAGGGACACTGAAGCTTTCTTT.

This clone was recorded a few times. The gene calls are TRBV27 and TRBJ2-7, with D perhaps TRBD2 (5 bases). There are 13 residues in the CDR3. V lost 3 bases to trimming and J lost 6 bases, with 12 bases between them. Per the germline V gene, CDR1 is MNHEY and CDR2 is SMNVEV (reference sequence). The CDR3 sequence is CASSFPEGGEQYF. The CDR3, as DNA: TGTGCCAGCAGTTTCCCTGAGGGCGGCGAGCAGTACTTC.

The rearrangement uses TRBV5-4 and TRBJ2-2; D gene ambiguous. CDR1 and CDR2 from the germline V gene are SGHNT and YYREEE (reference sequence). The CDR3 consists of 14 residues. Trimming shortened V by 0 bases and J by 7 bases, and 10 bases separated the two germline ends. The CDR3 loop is CASSLGGAIGELFF. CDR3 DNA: TGTGCCAGCAGCTTGGGTGGAGCTATCGGGGAGCTGTTTTTT.

CDR3 nucleotide sequence: TGTGCCAGCAGTGAAGCCTCTTCTGTGGAGACAGGGACCTATGGCTACACCTTC. Translating gives CASSEASSVETGTYGYTF. The chain links TRBV2 to TRBJ1-2, with TRBD1 matching over 7 bases. The CDR3 has 18 residues. Per the germline V gene, CDR1 is SNHLY and CDR2 is FYNNEI. Trimming at V came to 0 bases and at J to 4 bases, leaving 14 bases not matched to a gene.

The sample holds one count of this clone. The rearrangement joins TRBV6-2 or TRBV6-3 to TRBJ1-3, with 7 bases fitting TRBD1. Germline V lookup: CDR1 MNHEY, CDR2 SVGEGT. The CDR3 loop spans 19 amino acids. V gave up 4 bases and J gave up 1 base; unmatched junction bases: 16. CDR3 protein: CASSSPEGQELISGNTIYF. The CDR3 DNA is TGTGCCAGCAGTTCGCCGGAAGGACAGGAATTGATTTCTGGAAACACCATATATTTT.

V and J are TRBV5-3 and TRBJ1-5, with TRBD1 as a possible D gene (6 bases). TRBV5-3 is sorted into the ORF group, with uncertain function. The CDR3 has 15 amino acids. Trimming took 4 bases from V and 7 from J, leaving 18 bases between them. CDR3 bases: TGTGCCAGAAGCCCGCCGGGGGGGGCCGGACAGCCCCAGCATTTT. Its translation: CARSPPGGAGQPQHF.

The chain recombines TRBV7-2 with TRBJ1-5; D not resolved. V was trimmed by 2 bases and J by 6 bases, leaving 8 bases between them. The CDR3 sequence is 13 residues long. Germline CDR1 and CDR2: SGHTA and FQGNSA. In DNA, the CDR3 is TGTGCCAGCAGCTTAACCAAGAGTCAGCCCCAGCATTTT. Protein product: CASSLTKSQPQHF.

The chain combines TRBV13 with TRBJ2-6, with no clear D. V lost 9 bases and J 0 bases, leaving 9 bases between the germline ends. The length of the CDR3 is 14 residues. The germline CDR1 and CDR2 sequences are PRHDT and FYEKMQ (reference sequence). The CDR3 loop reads CASSFPSGANVLTF. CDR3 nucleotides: TGTGCCAGTTCCTTTCCCTCTGGGGCCAACGTCCTGACTTTC. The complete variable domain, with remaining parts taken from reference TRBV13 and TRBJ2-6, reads AAGVIQSPRHLIKEKRETATLKCYPIPRHDTVYWYQQGPGQDPQFLISFYEKMQSDKGSIPDRFSAQQFSDYHSELNMSSLELGDSALYFCASSFPSGANVLTFGAGSRLTVL.

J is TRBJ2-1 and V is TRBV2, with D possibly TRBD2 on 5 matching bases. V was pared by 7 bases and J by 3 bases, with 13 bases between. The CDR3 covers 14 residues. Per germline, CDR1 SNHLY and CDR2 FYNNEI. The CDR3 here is CASKTEGGYNEQFF. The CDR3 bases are TGTGCCAGCAAAACAGAGGGCGGCTACAATGAGCAGTTCTTC.

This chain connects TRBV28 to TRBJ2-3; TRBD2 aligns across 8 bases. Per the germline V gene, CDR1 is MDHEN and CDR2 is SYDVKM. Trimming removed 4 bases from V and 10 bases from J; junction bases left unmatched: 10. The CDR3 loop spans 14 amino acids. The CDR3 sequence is CASSSSGTRGSQYF. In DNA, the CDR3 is TGTGCCAGCAGTTCCTCCGGGACTAGAGGGTCGCAGTATTTT.

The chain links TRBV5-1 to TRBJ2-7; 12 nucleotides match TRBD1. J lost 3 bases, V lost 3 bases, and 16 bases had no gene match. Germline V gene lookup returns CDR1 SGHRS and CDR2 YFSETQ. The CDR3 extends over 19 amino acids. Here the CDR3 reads CASSYTGTGGMRYGYEQYF. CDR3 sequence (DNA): TGCGCCAGCAGCTATACCGGGACAGGGGGCATGAGGTATGGCTACGAGCAGTACTTC.

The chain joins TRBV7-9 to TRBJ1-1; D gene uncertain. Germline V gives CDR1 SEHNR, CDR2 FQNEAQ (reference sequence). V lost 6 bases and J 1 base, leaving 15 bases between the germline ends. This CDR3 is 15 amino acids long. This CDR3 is CASSPVSVGNTEAFF. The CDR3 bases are TGTGCCAGCAGTCCTGTATCGGTAGGGAACACTGAAGCTTTCTTT.

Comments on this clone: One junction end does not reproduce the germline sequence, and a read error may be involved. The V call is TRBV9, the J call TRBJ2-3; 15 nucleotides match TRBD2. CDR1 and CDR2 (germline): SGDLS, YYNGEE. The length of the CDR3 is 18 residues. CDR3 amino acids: CTSSRGLAGGLGTDTQYF. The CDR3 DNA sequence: TGTACCAGCAGCCGCGGACTAGCGGGGGGGCTCGGCACAGATACGCAGTATTTT.

CDR3 nucleotides: TGTGCTAGCTGTTTTACGGGAGGGCCGGGGGAGCAGTACTTC. Protein: CASCFTGGPGEQYF. J is TRBJ2-7 and V is TRBV12-5; 8 bases fit TRBD2. Germline CDR1 LGHNT, CDR2 FRNRAP. V was pared by 9 bases and J by 7 bases, with 14 bases of the junction left unmatched. This CDR3 region has 14 residues.

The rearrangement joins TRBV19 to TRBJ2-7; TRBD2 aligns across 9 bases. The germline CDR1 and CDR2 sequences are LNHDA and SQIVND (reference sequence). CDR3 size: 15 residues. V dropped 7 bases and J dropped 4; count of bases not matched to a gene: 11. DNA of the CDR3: TGTGCCAGTACGGCGGCGGGAGGGCCTCGGTACGAGCAGTACTTC. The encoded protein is CASTAAGGPRYEQYF.